The rows below give T cell receptor beta chains drawn from one sample of a study of T cells in Graves' hyperthyroidism and ophthalmopathy. In TCRdb, the multiplex PCR reads were re-called with MiXCR into one record per CDR3 protein. The sample lists about 640,000 distinct CDR3 sequences, more than 12% occurring once. What was sequenced was blood. These receptors all stem from a woman between 45 and 65 years old with Graves' ophthalmopathy. Each CDR3 is given with its conserved first and last residue. The D gene is left open where the match is weak. Expanded clones are given a class, and other clones once, few, many or no size at all.

TGCAGCGTTGTCCCTAGCAACCAAGAGACCCAGTACTTC	CSVVPSNQETQYF	NA	NA	TRBV29-1	TRBJ2-5
TGCAGCGGTCTGGGACTAGCGGGAAGAAGCACAGATACGCAGTATTTT	CSGLGLAGRSTDTQYF	NA	TRBD2	TRBV29-1	TRBJ2-3
TGTGCCAGCAGTTATTATGGTGAGCAGTTCTTC	CASSYYGEQFF	NA	NA	TRBV6-2/TRBV6-3	TRBJ2-1
TGTGCCAGCAAGGGGGGTAGCAATCAGCCCCGGCATTTT	CASKGGSNQPRHF	NA	NA	TRBV6-2/TRBV6-3	TRBJ1-5
TGTGCCAGCAGTTTGAGCGGGACAGGGGATATCAATGAGCAGTTCTTC	CASSLSGTGDINEQFF	NA	TRBD1	TRBV28	TRBJ2-1
TGTGCCAGCTCACCAGACACGGAAGAAGCTTTCTTT	CASSPDTEEAFF	many	NA	TRBV18	TRBJ1-1
TGCGCCAGCAGCTCTTCGCGCGGACAGGGGTCCTACGAGCAGTACTTC	CASSSSRGQGSYEQYF	many	TRBD1	TRBV5-1	TRBJ2-7
TGTGCCAGCGGACAGGGGGCGGACACCGGGGAGCTGTTTTTT	CASGQGADTGELFF	NA	TRBD1	TRBV10-3	TRBJ2-2
TGTGCCAGCAGTATCACCGGGACAGCGCCGAGGGGGACCCAGTACTTC	CASSITGTAPRGTQYF	many	TRBD1	TRBV28	TRBJ2-5
TGCAGCGTTGAGTCCCCCGGGACAGACTACGAGCAGTACTTC	CSVESPGTDYEQYF	few	TRBD1	TRBV29-1	TRBJ2-7
TGTGCCAGCAGGCGGAGGGCCACTGAAGCTTTCTTT	CASRRRATEAFF	NA	NA	TRBV6-1	TRBJ1-1
TGCGCCAGCAGCCAAGATGGGGGGTTTGAGGATTCACCCCTCCACTTT	CASSQDGGFEDSPLHF	NA	NA	TRBV4-1	TRBJ1-6
TGTGCCAGCAGGACGGACAGGGTCAATCAGCCCCAGCATTTT	CASRTDRVNQPQHF	NA	TRBD1	TRBV6-1	TRBJ1-5
TGTGCCAGCAGCTTATGGGAGCGGGGCCTCCAAGAGACCCAGTACTTC	CASSLWERGLQETQYF	many	TRBD2	TRBV7-8	TRBJ2-5
TGTGCCAGCAGTACCGGGACCCAGCCCCAGCATTTT	CASSTGTQPQHF	few	NA	TRBV12-3/TRBV12-4	TRBJ1-5
TGCGCCAGCAGCCTAGGTTGGGGCACAGATACGCAGTATTTT	CASSLGWGTDTQYF	few	NA	TRBV4-3	TRBJ2-3
TGTGCCATCAGTGACGGGGGACTAGTAAATTACAATGAGCAGTTCTTC	CAISDGGLVNYNEQFF	few	TRBD2	TRBV10-3	TRBJ2-1
TGTGCCAGCAGTTACCCTCAGGGGGGTTATGGCTACACCTTC	CASSYPQGGYGYTF	few	TRBD1	TRBV6-2/TRBV6-3	TRBJ1-2
TGCAGCGTAACCGGGACAGGGGGCGGCTATGGCTACACCTTC	CSVTGTGGGYGYTF	many	TRBD1	TRBV29-1	TRBJ1-2
TGTGCCAGCAGTGAATATCATGGACTAGCGGGAATGAACACCGGGGAGCTGTTTTTT	CASSEYHGLAGMNTGELFF	NA	TRBD2	TRBV25-1	TRBJ2-2
TGTGCCAGCAGATCGGGACCCACCCTGACAGATACGCAGTATTTT	CASRSGPTLTDTQYF	NA	NA	TRBV7-6	TRBJ2-3
TGTGCCAGCAGCTCACCCCGCCAGGGAGAGGTGTACAATGAGCAGTTCTTC	CASSSPRQGEVYNEQFF	many	NA	TRBV13	TRBJ2-1
TGTGCCAGCAGCCCGAACGGCAGGAACTATGGCTACACCTTC	CASSPNGRNYGYTF	NA	NA	TRBV15	TRBJ1-2
TGTGCCAGCAGCCCCTTTATCCACAATGAGCAGTTCTTC	CASSPFIHNEQFF	NA	NA	TRBV6-2/TRBV6-3	TRBJ2-1
TGTGCCAGCAGCTCAGACAGGGGGCGGGAAGGCTACACCTTC	CASSSDRGREGYTF	many	TRBD1	TRBV7-6	TRBJ1-2
TGTGCCAGCAGTTACTCTGAGGGGATGTATGATCAGCCCCAGCATTTT	CASSYSEGMYDQPQHF	NA	NA	TRBV6-5	TRBJ1-5
TGTGCCAGCAGCTTGGGAGGCGGGAGCTATGAGACCCAGTACTTC	CASSLGGGSYETQYF	NA	TRBD2	TRBV5-6	TRBJ2-5
TGTGCCACCAGCGAGGGCCGGGGGGCTCGTCTAGCGGACAATGAGCAGTTCTTC	CATSEGRGARLADNEQFF	many	NA	TRBV15	TRBJ2-1
TGCGCCAGCAGCTTGGTTTTGTTGAACATGAACACTGAAGCTTTCTTT	CASSLVLLNMNTEAFF	NA	NA	TRBV5-1	TRBJ1-1
TGCAGTGCCCGTCTCAGCGCGGGAGAGGTCGGGGAGCTGTTTTTT	CSARLSAGEVGELFF	many	TRBD2	TRBV20-1	TRBJ2-2
TGTGCCACCAGCAGAGATTCTCTGGGTAGAGGCTACACCTTC	CATSRDSLGRGYTF	NA	NA	TRBV15	TRBJ1-2
TGTGCCAGCAGCCGCATATTTACCGGGACAGGGAGCACAGATACGCAGTATTTT	CASSRIFTGTGSTDTQYF	few	TRBD1	TRBV7-8	TRBJ2-3
TGTGCCAGCAGTGTCTGGAAGGGGGCAGCATACAATGAGCAGTTCTTC	CASSVWKGAAYNEQFF	many	TRBD1	TRBV12-3/TRBV12-4	TRBJ2-1
TGTGCCAGCGGCCTCGCAGGGGACTACGAGCAGTACTTC	CASGLAGDYEQYF	many	NA	TRBV12-3/TRBV12-4	TRBJ2-7
TGTGCCAGCAGCGGACGGACAGTTAGTTCCTACGAGCAGTACTTC	CASSGRTVSSYEQYF	few	NA	TRBV11-3	TRBJ2-7
TGTGCCAGCAGAATAACTTTGGCAGGAATGAACACTGAAGCTTTCTTT	CASRITLAGMNTEAFF	NA	NA	TRBV6-2/TRBV6-3	TRBJ1-1
TGTGCCAGCAGTGCAGGGGGGGGTGGGACTGAAGCTTTCTTT	CASSAGGGGTEAFF	many	TRBD1	TRBV6-1	TRBJ1-1
TGTGCCAGCAGTTGGACTAGTGGGGGCAATGAGCAGTTCTTC	CASSWTSGGNEQFF	many	TRBD2	TRBV28	TRBJ2-1
TGTGCCAGCAGCGCGACCCCTCGGACTAGCGGGATCTATGAGCAGTTCTTC	CASSATPRTSGIYEQFF	few	TRBD2	TRBV9	TRBJ2-1
TGTGCCAGCAGCCCACCTAGCGGGAGGGGGAGAGCGTTCTTC	CASSPPSGRGRAFF	few	TRBD2	TRBV5-4	TRBJ2-1
TGTGCCAGCAGCTTGACAGTAGTTGATGGCTACACCTTC	CASSLTVVDGYTF	few	NA	TRBV7-9	TRBJ1-2
TGTGCCAGCAGCTTGAGTGGGGGCTGGTCAGATACGCAGTATTTT	CASSLSGGWSDTQYF	many	NA	TRBV7-9	TRBJ2-3
TGTGCCTGGAGTGTAACCGGACAGTATGATTCACCCCTCCACTTT	CAWSVTGQYDSPLHF	many	NA	TRBV30	TRBJ1-6
TGTGCCTGGCGCGAGGGGGATCAAGTCAATCAGCCCCAGCATTTT	CAWREGDQVNQPQHF	many	NA	TRBV30	TRBJ1-5
TGCAGTGCTAGAGATAGACTAGTTTCCGGGGAGCTGTTTTTT	CSARDRLVSGELFF	few	NA	TRBV20-1	TRBJ2-2